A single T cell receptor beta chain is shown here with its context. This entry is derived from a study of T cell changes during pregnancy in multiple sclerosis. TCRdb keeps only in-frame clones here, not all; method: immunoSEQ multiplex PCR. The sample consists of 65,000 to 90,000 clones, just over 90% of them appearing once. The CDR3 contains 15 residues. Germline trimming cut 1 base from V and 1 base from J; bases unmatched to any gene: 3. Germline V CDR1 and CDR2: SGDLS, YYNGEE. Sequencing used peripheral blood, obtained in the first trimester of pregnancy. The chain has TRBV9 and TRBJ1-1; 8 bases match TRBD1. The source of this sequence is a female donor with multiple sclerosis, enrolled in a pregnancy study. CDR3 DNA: TGTGCCAGCAGCGTACTCGGGACAGGGAACACTGAAGCTTTCTTT. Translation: CASSVLGTGNTEAFF.